This TCR beta chain was sequenced for a study of blood T cell repertoires in COVID-19. As handled by the study authors: For nucleated cells, counts were estimated from reference gene primer amplification. Repertoires were generated with immunoSEQ multiplex PCR, while TCRdb's copy carries only in-frame clones and drops some. That table gives V, J and clone size, and the DNA gave D and trimming. Among about 64,000 clones, 80% to 90% were seen once, and the ten largest hold about 6%. Germline assignment: CDR1 ENHRY and CDR2 SYGVKD. V dropped 3 bases and J dropped 13 bases, with 13 bases sitting between them. This CDR3 is built from 13 residues. This clone was detected only a few times.

V gene TRBV10-3 combines with J gene TRBJ1-6, with D possibly TRBD1 on 6 matching bases. Sample: peripheral blood. The TCR originated in an older woman with acute or convalescent COVID-19. The CDR3 DNA follows: TGTGCCATCAGTGACACAGGGCGCCCCCCCCTCCACTTT. As protein: CAISDTGRPPLHF.